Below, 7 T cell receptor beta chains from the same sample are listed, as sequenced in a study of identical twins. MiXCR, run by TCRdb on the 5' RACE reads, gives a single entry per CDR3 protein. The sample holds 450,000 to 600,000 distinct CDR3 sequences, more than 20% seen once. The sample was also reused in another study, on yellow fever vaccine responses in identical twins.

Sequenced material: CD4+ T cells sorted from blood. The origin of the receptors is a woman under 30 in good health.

CDR3 sequence: CASSSGANTDTQYF. CDR3 in DNA: TGTGCCAGCAGTAGCGGTGCTAACACAGATACGCAGTATTTT. This chain uses TRBV12-3 or TRBV12-4 with TRBJ2-3; D may be TRBD2 (5 bases). There are 14 residues in the CDR3. Between the trimmed V and J ends, which lost 5 bases and 2 bases, there was a span of 11 bases.

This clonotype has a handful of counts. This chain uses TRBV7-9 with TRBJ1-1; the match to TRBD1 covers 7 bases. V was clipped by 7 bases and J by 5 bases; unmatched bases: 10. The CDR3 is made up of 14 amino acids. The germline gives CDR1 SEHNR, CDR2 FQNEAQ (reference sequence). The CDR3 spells CASTTTGWATEAFF. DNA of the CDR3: TGTGCCAGCACCACGACAGGGTGGGCAACTGAAGCTTTCTTT.

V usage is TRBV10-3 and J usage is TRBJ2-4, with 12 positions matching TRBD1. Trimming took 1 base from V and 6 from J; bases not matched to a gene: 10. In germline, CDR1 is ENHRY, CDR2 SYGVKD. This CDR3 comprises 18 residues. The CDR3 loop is CAISEFSGTGGGGNIQYF. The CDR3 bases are TGTGCCATCAGTGAGTTTTCCGGGACAGGGGGCGGCGGAAACATTCAGTACTTC.

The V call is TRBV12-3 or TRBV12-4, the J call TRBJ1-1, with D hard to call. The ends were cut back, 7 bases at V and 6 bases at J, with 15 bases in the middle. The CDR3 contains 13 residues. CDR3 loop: CASTPEGLSEAFF. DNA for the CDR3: TGTGCCAGCACCCCGGAAGGTCTCTCTGAAGCTTTCTTT.

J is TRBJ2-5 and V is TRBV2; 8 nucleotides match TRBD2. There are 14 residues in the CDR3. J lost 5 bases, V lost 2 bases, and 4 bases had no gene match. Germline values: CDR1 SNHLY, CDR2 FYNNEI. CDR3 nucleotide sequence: TGTGCCAGCAGTGAAAGGGGACTAGTGGAGACCCAGTACTTC. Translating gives CASSERGLVETQYF.

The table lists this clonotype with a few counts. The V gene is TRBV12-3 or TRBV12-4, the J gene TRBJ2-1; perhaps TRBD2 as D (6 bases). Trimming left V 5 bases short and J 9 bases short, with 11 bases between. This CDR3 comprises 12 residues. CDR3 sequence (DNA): TGTGCCAGCAGTCCCGCTAGCGTTGAGCAGTTCTTC. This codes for CASSPASVEQFF.

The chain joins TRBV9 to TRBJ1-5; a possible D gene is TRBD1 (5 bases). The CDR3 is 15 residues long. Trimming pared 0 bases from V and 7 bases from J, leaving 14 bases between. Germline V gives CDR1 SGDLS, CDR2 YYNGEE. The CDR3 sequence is CASSVGGEGRQPQHF. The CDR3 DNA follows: TGTGCCAGCAGCGTAGGGGGGGAAGGGAGGCAGCCCCAGCATTTT.